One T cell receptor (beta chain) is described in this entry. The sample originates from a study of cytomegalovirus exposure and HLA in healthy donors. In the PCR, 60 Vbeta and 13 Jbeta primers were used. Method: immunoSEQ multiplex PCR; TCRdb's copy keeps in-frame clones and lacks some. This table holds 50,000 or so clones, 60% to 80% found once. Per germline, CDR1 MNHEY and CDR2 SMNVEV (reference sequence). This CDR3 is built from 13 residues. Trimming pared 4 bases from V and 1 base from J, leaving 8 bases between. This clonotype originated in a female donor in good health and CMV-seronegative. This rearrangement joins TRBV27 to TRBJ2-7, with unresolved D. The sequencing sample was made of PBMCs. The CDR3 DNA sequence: TGTGCCAGCAGTTCTTCCAGATCCTACGAGCAGTACTTC. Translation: CASSSSRSYEQYF.